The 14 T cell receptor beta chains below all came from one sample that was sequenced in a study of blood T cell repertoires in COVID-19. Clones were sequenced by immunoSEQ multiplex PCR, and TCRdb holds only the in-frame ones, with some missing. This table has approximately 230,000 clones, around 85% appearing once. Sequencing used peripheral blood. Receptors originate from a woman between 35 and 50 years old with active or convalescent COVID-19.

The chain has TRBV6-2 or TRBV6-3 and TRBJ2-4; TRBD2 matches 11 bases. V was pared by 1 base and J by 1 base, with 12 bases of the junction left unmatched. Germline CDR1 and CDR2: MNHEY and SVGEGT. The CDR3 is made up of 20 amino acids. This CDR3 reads CASSYWRSTSGGLAKNIQYF. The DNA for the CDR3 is TGTGCCAGCAGTTACTGGCGGAGTACTAGCGGGGGACTGGCCAAAAACATTCAGTACTTC.

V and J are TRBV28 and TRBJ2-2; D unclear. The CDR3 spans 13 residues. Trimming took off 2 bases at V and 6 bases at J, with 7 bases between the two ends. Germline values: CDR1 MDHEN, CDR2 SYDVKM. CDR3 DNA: TGTGCCAGCAGTTTAGTTAATCCCGGGGAGCTGTTTTTT. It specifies CASSLVNPGELFF.

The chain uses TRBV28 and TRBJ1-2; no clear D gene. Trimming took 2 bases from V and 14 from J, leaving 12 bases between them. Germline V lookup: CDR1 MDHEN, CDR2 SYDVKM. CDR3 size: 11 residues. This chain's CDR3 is CASSLKATGTF. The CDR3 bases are TGTGCCAGCAGTTTAAAGGCGACTGGTACCTTC.

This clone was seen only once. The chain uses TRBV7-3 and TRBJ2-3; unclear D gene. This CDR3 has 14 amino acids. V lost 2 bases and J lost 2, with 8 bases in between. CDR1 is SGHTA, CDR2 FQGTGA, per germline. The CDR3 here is CASSLRLPTDTQYF. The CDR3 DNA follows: TGTGCCAGCAGCTTACGACTCCCCACAGATACGCAGTATTTT.

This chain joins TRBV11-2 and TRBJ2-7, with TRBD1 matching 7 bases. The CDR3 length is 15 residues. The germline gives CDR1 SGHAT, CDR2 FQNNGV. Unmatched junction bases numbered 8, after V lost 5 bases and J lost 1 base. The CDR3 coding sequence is TGTGCCAGCAGCGATCGACAGGGTGAGTCCTACGAGCAGTACTTC. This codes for CASSDRQGESYEQYF.

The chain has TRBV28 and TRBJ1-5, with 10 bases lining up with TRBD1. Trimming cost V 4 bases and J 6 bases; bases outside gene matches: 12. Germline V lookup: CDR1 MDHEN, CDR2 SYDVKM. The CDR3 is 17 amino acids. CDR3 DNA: TGTGCCAGCAGTTCCTCCGGTCCGGGGACAGGGGCTCAGCCCCAGCATTTT. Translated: CASSSSGPGTGAQPQHF. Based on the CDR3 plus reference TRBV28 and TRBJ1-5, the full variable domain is DVKVTQSSRYLVKRTGEKVFLECVQDMDHENMFWYRQDPGLGLRLIYFSYDVKMKEKGDIPEGYSVSREKKERFSLILESASTNQTSMYLCASSSSGPGTGAQPQHFGDGTRLSIL.

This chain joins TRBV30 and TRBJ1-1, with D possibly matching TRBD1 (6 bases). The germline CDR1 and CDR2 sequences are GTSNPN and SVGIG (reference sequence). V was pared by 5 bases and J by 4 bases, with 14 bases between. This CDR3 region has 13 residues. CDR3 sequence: CAWSGGAGTEAFF. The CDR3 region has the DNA TGTGCCTGGTCGGGGGGGGCGGGCACTGAAGCTTTCTTT.

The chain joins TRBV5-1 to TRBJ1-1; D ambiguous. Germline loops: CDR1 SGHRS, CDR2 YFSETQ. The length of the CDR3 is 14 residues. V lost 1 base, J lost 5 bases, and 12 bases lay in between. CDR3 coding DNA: TGCGCCAGCAGCTTGCCGGGTCCGGAGACTGAAGCTTTCTTT. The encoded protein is CASSLPGPETEAFF.

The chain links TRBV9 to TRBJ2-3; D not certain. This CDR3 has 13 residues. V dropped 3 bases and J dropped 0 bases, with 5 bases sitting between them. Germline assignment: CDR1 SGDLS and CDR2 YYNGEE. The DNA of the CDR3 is TGTGCCAGCAGCGCTAGTAGCACAGATACGCAGTATTTT. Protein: CASSASSTDTQYF.

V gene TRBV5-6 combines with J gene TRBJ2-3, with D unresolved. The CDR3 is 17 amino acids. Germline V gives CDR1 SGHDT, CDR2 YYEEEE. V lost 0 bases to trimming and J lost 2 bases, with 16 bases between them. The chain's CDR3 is CASSLGAHTLHTDTQYF. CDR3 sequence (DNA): TGTGCCAGCAGCTTGGGGGCCCACACCCTACACACAGATACGCAGTATTTT.

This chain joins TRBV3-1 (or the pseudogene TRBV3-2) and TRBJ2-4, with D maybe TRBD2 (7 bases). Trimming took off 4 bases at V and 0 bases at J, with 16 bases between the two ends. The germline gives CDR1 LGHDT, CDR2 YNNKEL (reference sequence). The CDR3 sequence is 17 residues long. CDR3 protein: CASSLHGGALAKNIQYF. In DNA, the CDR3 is TGTGCCAGCAGCCTACATGGGGGGGCCCTAGCCAAAAACATTCAGTACTTC.

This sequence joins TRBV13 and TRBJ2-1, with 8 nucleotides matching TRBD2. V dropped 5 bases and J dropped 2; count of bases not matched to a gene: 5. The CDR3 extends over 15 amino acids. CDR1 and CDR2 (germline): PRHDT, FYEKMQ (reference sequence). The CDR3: CASSILAAAYNEQFF. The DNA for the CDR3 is TGTGCCAGCAGCATACTAGCGGCTGCCTACAATGAGCAGTTCTTC.

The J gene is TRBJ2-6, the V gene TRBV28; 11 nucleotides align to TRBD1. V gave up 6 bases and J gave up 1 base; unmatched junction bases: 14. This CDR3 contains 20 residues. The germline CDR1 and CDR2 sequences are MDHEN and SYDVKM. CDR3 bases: TGTGCCAGCAGCAGGGACAGGGGGGGCGGCCTTCCATCTGGGGCCAACGTCCTGACTTTC. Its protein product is CASSRDRGGGLPSGANVLTF.

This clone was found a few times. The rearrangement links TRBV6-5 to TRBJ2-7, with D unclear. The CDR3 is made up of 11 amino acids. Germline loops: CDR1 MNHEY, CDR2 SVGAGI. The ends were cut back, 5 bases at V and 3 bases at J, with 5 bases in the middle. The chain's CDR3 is CASSRSYEQYV. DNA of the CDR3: TGTGCCAGCAGTAGGAGCTACGAGCAGTACGTC.